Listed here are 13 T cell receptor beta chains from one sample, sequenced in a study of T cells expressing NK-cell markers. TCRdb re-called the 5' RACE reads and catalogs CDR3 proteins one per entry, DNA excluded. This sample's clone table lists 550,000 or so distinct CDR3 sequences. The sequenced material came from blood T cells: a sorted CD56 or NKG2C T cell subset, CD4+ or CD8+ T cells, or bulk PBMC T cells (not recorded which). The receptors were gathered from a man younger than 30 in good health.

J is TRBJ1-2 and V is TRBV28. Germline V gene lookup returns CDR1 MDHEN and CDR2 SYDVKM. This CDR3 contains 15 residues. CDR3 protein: CASSLLQVEDYGYTF.

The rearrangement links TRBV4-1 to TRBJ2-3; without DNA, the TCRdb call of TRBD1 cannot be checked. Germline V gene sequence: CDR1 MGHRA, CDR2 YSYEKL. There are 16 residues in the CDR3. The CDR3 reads CASSQEQGRGTDTQYF.

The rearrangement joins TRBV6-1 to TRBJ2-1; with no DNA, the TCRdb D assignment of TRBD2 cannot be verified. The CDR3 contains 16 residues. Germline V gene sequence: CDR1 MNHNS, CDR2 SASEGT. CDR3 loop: CASSRSGRALSNEQFF.

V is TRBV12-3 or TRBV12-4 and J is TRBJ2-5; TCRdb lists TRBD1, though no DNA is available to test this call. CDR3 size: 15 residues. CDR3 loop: CASSLSGRGGETQYF.

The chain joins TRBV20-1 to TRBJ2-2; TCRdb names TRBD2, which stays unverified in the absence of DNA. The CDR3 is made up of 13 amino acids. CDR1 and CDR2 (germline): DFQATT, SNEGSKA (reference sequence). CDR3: CSAPLSGTGELFF.

The CDR3 sequence is CASSQVTGGTDTQYF. V is TRBV4-2 and J is TRBJ2-3; as DNA is missing, the TRBD2 call by TCRdb cannot be tested. CDR1 and CDR2 from the germline V gene are LGHNA and YNFKEQ. The CDR3 extends over 15 amino acids.

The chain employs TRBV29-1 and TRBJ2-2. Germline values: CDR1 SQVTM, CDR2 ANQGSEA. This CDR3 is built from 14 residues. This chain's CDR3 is CSVVLYKNTGELFF.

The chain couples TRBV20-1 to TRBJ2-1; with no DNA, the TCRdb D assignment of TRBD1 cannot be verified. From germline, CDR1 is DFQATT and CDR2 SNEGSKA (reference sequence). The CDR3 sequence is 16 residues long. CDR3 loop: CSARGQAQRSYNEQFF.

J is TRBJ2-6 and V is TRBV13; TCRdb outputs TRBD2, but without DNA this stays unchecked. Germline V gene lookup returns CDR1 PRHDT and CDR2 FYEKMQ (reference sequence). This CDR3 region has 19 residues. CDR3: CASRISGRAGSSGANVLTF.

CDR3 sequence reads: CSVVGLAGSTGELFF. The J gene is TRBJ2-2, the V gene TRBV29-1; TCRdb designates TRBD2, a call that cannot be tested without DNA. This CDR3 contains 15 residues. CDR1 is SQVTM and CDR2 is ANQGSEA in the germline V gene.

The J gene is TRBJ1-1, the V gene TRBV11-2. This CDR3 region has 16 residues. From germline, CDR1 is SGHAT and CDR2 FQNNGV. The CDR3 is CASSSGLTIQNTEAFF.

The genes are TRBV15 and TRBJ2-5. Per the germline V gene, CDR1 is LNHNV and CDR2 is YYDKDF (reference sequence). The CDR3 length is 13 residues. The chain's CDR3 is CATSSSLLETQYF.

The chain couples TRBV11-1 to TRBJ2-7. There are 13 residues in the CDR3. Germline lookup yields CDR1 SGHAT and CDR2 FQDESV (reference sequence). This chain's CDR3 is CASSSFTVYEQYF.